Described below is a single T cell receptor beta chain sequence and its context. Its binding antigen is unknown. There are no base qualities to consult, and no much larger clone falls within one base. Including cysteine and phenylalanine, the CDR3 has 16 amino acids. Here the CDR3 DNA is all that survives: 48 bases in frame from base 1. CDR1 GTSNPN and CDR2 SVGIG were looked up in the germline V gene (reference sequence). Trimming accounts for 4 bases at V and 4 bases at J, while the number of junction bases matched to no gene is 12. Participants in the prospective study were enrolled through a virtual design, were aged roughly 18 to 90 years, and lived in fewer than 30 United States geographic areas. In the prospective study, cohorts were assigned on the basis of participant-reported clinical history obtained from a screening survey and a study questionnaire. For ImmuneRACE Cohort 3, a participant was defined as recovered based on two consecutive negative NP/OP PCR tests, clearance by a healthcare professional, or resolution of symptoms. Mobile phlebotomists in the prospective study collected whole blood, serum and a nasopharyngeal or oropharyngeal swab from every participant. Over a 2-month period, participants in the prospective study had the option of providing additional blood draws and questionnaires. Prospective study blood samples were shipped either frozen or at room temperature before DNA extraction.

TCRbeta CDR3 regions were amplified from genomic DNA using the immunoSEQ Assay, a bias-controlled multiplex PCR. Under the source paper's analysis protocol: The number of nucleated cells in each sample was estimated by amplification of reference gene primers within the assay. To quantify the absolute abundance of each unique TCRbeta CDR3 rearrangement, sequence reads were collapsed and filtered. For each sample, productive Simpson clonality was calculated as the square root of Simpson's diversity index across productive rearrangements. Not all clones reach the TCRdb copy of this immuneACCESS table, which keeps in-frame sequences only. Checked studies attribute under half of the gap to unresolved V genes and leave the rest unexplained. The DNA gave D and trimming, while V, J and clone size come from that table. The sample table contains 150,000 to 200,000 clones; only one count was recorded for about 90% of them. The ten largest clonotypes hold roughly 9% of the sample.

These data belong to a study of blood T cell repertoires in COVID-19 (dated by TCRdb to about 2020). As for the study more broadly: Collaborator samples came from the United States, Italy and Spain and covered acute and convalescent phases of COVID-19. HLA class I and class II types, where available, came from metadata supplied by the sample provider rather than from assay-based typing. Samples were obtained from the ongoing ImmuneRACE study (first 160 participants) and from roughly 1,300 subjects provided by 6 global collaborators. Nearly every sample came with metadata listing a de-identified subject ID, COVID-19 status, age in years and sex. The repertoires were released in a freely available public database meant as a resource for research on the immune response to SARS-CoV-2. Subjects who had been exposed to COVID-19, were actively infected with it, or had recovered from it provided the deeply sampled blood TCRbeta repertoires that made up the dataset. The material from the prospective study consisted of cDNA or gDNA derived from T cells, B-cell-depleted T cells, or PBMCs. The paper's findings and limits, for the study overall: How much clinical and demographic metadata was included differed by source and by participant, and the metadata was provided uncurated.

The sequence links TRBV30 to TRBJ1-2; TRBD1 aligns with 10 central bases. This clonotype originated in a woman younger than 35 who had recovered from COVID-19. Source material: PBMCs or T cells enriched from blood (not recorded which). The sequence in DNA is TGTGCCTGGATTGTACCGGGACAGGGGTTGTTCTATGGCTACACCTTC. It codes for CAWIVPGQGLFYGYTF.